The 21 T cell receptor beta chains in this list originate from one sample, sequenced in a study of T cell repertoires in cytomegalovirus infection. TCRdb reanalysed the reads using MiXCR and keeps one entry per CDR3 protein. This table has about 130,000 distinct CDR3 sequences, around 32% appearing once. These receptors have no identified antigens. The material sequenced was CD8+ T cells from cultured PBMCs, taken from culture after CMV antigen stimulation. The receptors were sampled from a human donor in good health (CMV status not recorded). Some clones in this sample may be carry-over from other donors' samples.

The chain employs TRBV7-9 and TRBJ1-1; TRBD1 might be the D (5 bases). The CDR3 loop spans 13 amino acids. The V end lost 5 bases, the J end lost 7 bases, and 14 bases lay between the germline ends. The germline gives CDR1 SEHNR, CDR2 FQNEAQ (reference sequence). This CDR3 is CASSRDRLVEAFF. The CDR3 DNA sequence: TGTGCCAGCAGCCGAGACAGACTAGTTGAAGCTTTCTTT.

This clonotype has more than one count but fewer than ten. The gene calls are TRBV6-2 or TRBV6-3 and TRBJ1-1; unclear D gene. The CDR3 spans 15 residues. V dropped 0 bases and J dropped 5 bases, with 13 bases sitting between them. From germline, CDR1 is MNHEY and CDR2 SVGEGT. CDR3 sequence (DNA): TGTGCCAGCAGTTACTCGCGGCACCATGGAACTGAAGCTTTCTTT. Amino acids: CASSYSRHHGTEAFF.

The chain recombines TRBV18 with TRBJ1-4; D is ambiguous. The CDR3 extends over 14 amino acids. Germline CDR1 KGHSH, CDR2 LQKENI. Trimming took 6 bases from V and 4 from J, leaving 12 bases between them. CDR3 coding DNA: TGTGCCAGCTCCCCCGACGGGGATAATGAAAAACTGTTTTTT. It specifies CASSPDGDNEKLFF.

This clonotype was seen only a few times. The genes are TRBV7-2 and TRBJ2-4, with TRBD1 as a possible D gene (6 bases). The ends were cut back, 5 bases at V and 1 base at J, with 21 bases in the middle. The germline V gene has CDR1 SGHTA and CDR2 FQGNSA. The CDR3 length is 18 residues. CDR3 DNA: TGTGCCAGCAGCGCCCGACAGGTTAGGGGATTGGCCAAAAACATTCAGTACTTC. Encoded protein: CASSARQVRGLAKNIQYF. Together with reference TRBV7-2 and TRBJ2-4, the CDR3 gives the full variable domain: GAGVSQSPSNKVTEKGKDVELRCDPISGHTALYWYRQSLGQGLEFLIYFQGNSAPDKSGLPSDRFSAERTGGSVSTLTIQRTQQEDSAVYLCASSARQVRGLAKNIQYFGAGTRLSVL.

The chain joins TRBV6-5 to TRBJ1-1, with TRBD1 identical over 11 bases. Germline CDR1 MNHEY, CDR2 SVGAGI. The junction had 13 bases not matched to a gene; V was cut back by 5 bases and J by 5 bases. This CDR3 contains 17 residues. The CDR3 loop is CASSRLGQGAKGTEAFF. The CDR3 DNA sequence: TGTGCCAGCAGTCGTCTAGGACAGGGGGCAAAAGGAACTGAAGCTTTCTTT.

The rearrangement uses TRBV7-6 and TRBJ2-1; the match to TRBD1 covers 9 bases. The length of the CDR3 is 16 residues. Germline V CDR1 and CDR2: SGHVS, FNYEAQ. J lost 7 bases, V lost 4 bases, and 11 bases had no gene match. CDR3: CASSSGFRTGENEQFF. CDR3 sequence (DNA): TGTGCCAGCAGCTCGGGGTTTAGGACAGGGGAAAATGAGCAGTTCTTC.

The chain joins TRBV28 to TRBJ2-3; 7 positions match TRBD2. V shed 3 bases, J shed 1 base, and the junction held 7 bases outside the gene matches. The length of the CDR3 is 16 residues. Germline lookup yields CDR1 MDHEN and CDR2 SYDVKM. The CDR3 nucleotides are TGTGCCAGCAGTTTTTCGGGGGGTCCGGGCACAGATACGCAGTATTTT. Its translation: CASSFSGGPGTDTQYF.

V usage is TRBV4-2 and J usage is TRBJ2-7; D is undetermined. Germline CDR1 and CDR2: LGHNA and YNFKEQ. This CDR3 has 16 residues. V was pared by 0 bases and J by 0 bases, with 12 bases between. The CDR3 bases are TGTGCCAGCAGCCAAGATCTGGCTAGGGTCTCCTACGAGCAGTACTTC. Encoded protein: CASSQDLARVSYEQYF.

The chain couples TRBV7-4 to TRBJ1-1, with D maybe TRBD1 (5 bases). CDR1 and CDR2 from the germline V gene are SGHVT and SQSDAQ. With 5 bases removed from V and 0 bases from J, the gap between germline ends came to 22 bases. The CDR3 spans 18 residues. Here the CDR3 reads CASSLDYVIDRVNTEAFF. CDR3 DNA: TGTGCCAGCAGCCTAGATTACGTCATAGACAGAGTGAACACTGAAGCTTTCTTT.

The V and J genes are TRBV6-2 or TRBV6-3 and TRBJ1-5; D is possibly TRBD1 (5 bases). Per the germline V gene, CDR1 is MNHEY and CDR2 is SVGEGT. This CDR3 region has 13 residues. The V gene lost 8 bases and the J gene lost 3 bases, with 11 bases spanning the gap. The CDR3 here is CASLGGLNQPQHF. CDR3 coding DNA: TGTGCCAGCCTCGGGGGTCTCAATCAGCCCCAGCATTTT.

The table lists this clonotype with many counts. The chain links TRBV28 to TRBJ2-1, with 9 bases fitting TRBD1. Germline assignment: CDR1 MDHEN and CDR2 SYDVKM. Unmatched junction bases numbered 7, after V lost 1 base and J lost 9 bases. The CDR3 extends over 15 amino acids. The CDR3 spells CASSLFRGQGREQFF. The CDR3 DNA sequence: TGTGCCAGCAGTTTATTTCGGGGACAGGGTCGTGAGCAGTTCTTC.

This clonotype was observed a handful of times. V and J are TRBV6-1 and TRBJ1-5, with TRBD1 matching over 7 bases. J lost 6 bases, V lost 7 bases, and 6 bases had no gene match. CDR3 length: 13 residues. The V gene's germline CDR1 is MNHNS and CDR2 SASEGT. Written as DNA, the CDR3 is TGTGCCAGCACCCAAGGGGGCGGTCAGCCCCAGCATTTT. Its protein is CASTQGGGQPQHF.

In its sample, this clonotype was seen many times. V usage is TRBV7-2 and J usage is TRBJ2-1; 13 bases are a match to TRBD2. Trimming removed 5 bases from V and 6 bases from J; junction bases left unmatched: 7. CDR3 length: 16 amino acids. Germline lookup yields CDR1 SGHTA and CDR2 FQGNSA. CDR3: CASSPRLAGGRNEQFF. The CDR3 region has the DNA TGTGCCAGCAGCCCACGACTAGCGGGGGGCCGCAATGAGCAGTTCTTC.

V and J are TRBV2 and TRBJ1-1, with D unresolved. V lost 3 bases and J 5 bases, leaving 10 bases between the germline ends. This CDR3 has 13 amino acids. CDR1 and CDR2 from the germline V gene are SNHLY and FYNNEI. The CDR3 here is CASSEPLGTEAFF. The CDR3 DNA is TGTGCCAGCAGTGAGCCTCTGGGAACTGAAGCTTTCTTT.

The V gene is TRBV6-5, the J gene TRBJ2-7; D ambiguous. The V gene's germline CDR1 is MNHEY and CDR2 SVGAGI. The CDR3 is made up of 14 amino acids. V gave up 6 bases and J gave up 0 bases, with 12 bases separating them. CDR3 region: CASSFEWSSYEQYF. The CDR3 bases are TGTGCCAGCAGCTTTGAATGGAGCTCCTACGAGCAGTACTTC.

This clonotype was observed at least ten times. The genes are TRBV7-9 and TRBJ2-5; TRBD1 agrees at 7 bases. V was clipped by 1 base and J by 2 bases; unmatched bases: 4. The germline gives CDR1 SEHNR, CDR2 FQNEAQ (reference sequence). There are 15 residues in the CDR3. The CDR3 nucleotides are TGTGCCAGCAGCTTAGGGACAGGAGTTCAAGAGACCCAGTACTTC. Encoded protein: CASSLGTGVQETQYF.

The table lists this clonotype with a few counts. The chain uses TRBV6-2 or TRBV6-3 and TRBJ2-3; 13 positions agree with TRBD2. CDR3 length equals 17 residues. V shed 5 bases and J 4 bases; nucleotides not matched to a gene: 9. The germline V gene has CDR1 MNHEY and CDR2 SVGEGT. DNA for the CDR3: TGTGCCAGCAGTCCCGGGACTAGCGGGGTTCGCGCAGATACGCAGTATTTT. Translating it yields CASSPGTSGVRADTQYF.

Only a few counts were recorded for this clonotype. V usage is TRBV11-2 and J usage is TRBJ1-2, with TRBD1 matching over 9 bases. Germline V gives CDR1 SGHAT, CDR2 FQNNGV. The CDR3 loop spans 14 amino acids. After removal of 4 bases from V and 1 base from J, the junction contained 1 base not matched to a gene. The CDR3 sequence is CASSSGQGNYGYTF. Written as DNA, the CDR3 is TGTGCCAGCAGCTCGGGACAGGGTAACTATGGCTACACCTTC.

As to this clonotype: A much larger clone sits a single nucleotide away, making a read error possible. The V gene is TRBV25-1, the J gene TRBJ2-1; D unclear. With 5 bases removed from V and 9 bases from J, the gap between germline ends came to 17 bases. CDR1 and CDR2 (germline): MGHDK, SYGVNS. The CDR3 has 14 amino acids. The CDR3 nucleotides are TGTGCCAGCAGTAAATCCTCTGTGAACTTTGAGCAGTTCTTC. Translated: CASSKSSVNFEQFF.

The CDR3 region has the DNA TGTGCCAGCAGACTCGGACGGGGTATAGATACGCAGTATTTT. Protein: CASRLGRGIDTQYF. This chain connects TRBV12-3 or TRBV12-4 to TRBJ2-3; the D gene is possibly TRBD2 (5 bases). The V and J ends lost 6 bases and 5 bases respectively, with 15 bases between them. The CDR3 spans 14 residues.

The gene calls are TRBV7-9 and TRBJ1-1; possibly TRBD1 for D (5 bases). The CDR3 spans 15 residues. V lost 4 bases to trimming and J lost 3 bases, with 15 bases between them. Germline-derived CDR1 and CDR2 are SEHNR and FQNEAQ (reference sequence). The CDR3 loop is CASSSLGVSDTEAFF. The DNA of the CDR3 is TGTGCCAGCAGCTCGTTGGGGGTTTCCGACACTGAAGCTTTCTTT.